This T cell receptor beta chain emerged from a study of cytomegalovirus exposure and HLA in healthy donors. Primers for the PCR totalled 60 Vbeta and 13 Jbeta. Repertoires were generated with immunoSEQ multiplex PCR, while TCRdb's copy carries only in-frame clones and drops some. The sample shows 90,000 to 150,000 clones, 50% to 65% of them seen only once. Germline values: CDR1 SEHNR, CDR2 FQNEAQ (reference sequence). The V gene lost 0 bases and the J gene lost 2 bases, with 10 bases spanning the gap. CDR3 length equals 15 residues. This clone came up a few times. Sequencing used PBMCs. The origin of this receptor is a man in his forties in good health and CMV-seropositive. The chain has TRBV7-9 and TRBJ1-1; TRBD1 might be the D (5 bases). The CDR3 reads CASSLAEGTNTEAFF. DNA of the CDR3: TGTGCCAGCAGCTTAGCGGAGGGGACTAACACTGAAGCTTTCTTT.